The following is a TCR beta chain sequence with its context. This clone was recorded only once. Its antigen is still unknown. Base qualities are not provided; no much larger clone lies one nucleotide away. Relative to germline, V is missing 4 bases and J is missing 2 bases, with 3 bases of the junction outside any gene match. Reading from cysteine to phenylalanine, the CDR3 counts 16 amino acids. CDR3 DNA is the only sequence kept; it has 48 bases, read in frame from the first base. CDR1 SGHTA and CDR2 FQGTGA were looked up in the germline V gene. TCRbeta CDR3 regions were amplified from genomic DNA by means of the immunoSEQ Assay, a bias-controlled multiplex PCR. Concerning the study's data processing: Nucleated cell counts per sample were estimated from amplification of reference gene primers within the assay. To quantify the absolute abundance of each unique TCRbeta CDR3 rearrangement, sequence reads were collapsed and filtered. Productive Simpson clonality was computed per sample as the square root of Simpson's diversity index over productive rearrangements. The clones in this table, taken by TCRdb from immuneACCESS, are in-frame only. Not every clone is retained; where verified, under half of the shortfall comes from an unresolved V gene, and the cause of the rest is unknown. V and J calls and clone size come straight from that table; D and trimming were deduced from the DNA. The sample includes roughly 200,000 clones, with approximately 90% observed a single time. The ten largest clones represent about 6.8% of the sample.

This specimen belongs to a study of blood T cell repertoires in COVID-19 (dated by TCRdb to the early 2020s). Notes on the research overall: Samples covering the acute and convalescent phases of COVID-19 were provided by collaborators in the United States, Italy and Spain. The material from the prospective study consisted of cDNA or gDNA derived from T cells, B-cell-depleted T cells, or PBMCs. Deeply sampled blood TCRbeta repertoires from subjects exposed to, actively infected with, or recovered from COVID-19 were included in the dataset. The repertoires were made available in a free public database intended to serve as a resource for research on the immune response to SARS-CoV-2. The samples were drawn from the first 160 participants of the ongoing ImmuneRACE study and from roughly 1,300 subjects provided by 6 global collaborators. The sample metadata nearly always contained a de-identified subject ID, COVID-19 status, age in years and sex. Where available, HLA class I and class II types were obtained from metadata supplied by the sample provider rather than from assay-based typing.

A second Seattle source provided samples from volunteer blood donors who had recovered from COVID-19. Collaborating institutions collected whole blood in K2EDTA tubes following their own protocols. For TCRbeta analysis, collaborator samples were shipped as frozen whole blood, as isolated PBMCs, or as DNA extracted from either sample type. The study at large found these results: Clinical and demographic metadata were provided uncurated, with the amount varying by source and participant.

Sequencing used peripheral blood. The sequence came from a woman in her forties who had recovered from COVID-19. The sequence is built from TRBV7-3 and TRBJ2-1; TRBD2 agrees with 12 junctional bases. The DNA sequence is as follows: TGTGCCAGCAGCTCCCGGACTAGCGGGACCTACAATGAGCAGTTCTTC. Its protein reads: CASSSRTSGTYNEQFF. The full variable domain, with segments outside the CDR3 supplied by the reference TRBV7-3 and TRBJ2-1 proteins, appears as GAGVSQTPSNKVTEKGKYVELRCDPISGHTALYWYRQSLGQGPEFLIYFQGTGAADDSGLPNDRFFAVRPEGSVSTLKIQRTERGDSAVYLCASSSRTSGTYNEQFFGPGTRLTVL.